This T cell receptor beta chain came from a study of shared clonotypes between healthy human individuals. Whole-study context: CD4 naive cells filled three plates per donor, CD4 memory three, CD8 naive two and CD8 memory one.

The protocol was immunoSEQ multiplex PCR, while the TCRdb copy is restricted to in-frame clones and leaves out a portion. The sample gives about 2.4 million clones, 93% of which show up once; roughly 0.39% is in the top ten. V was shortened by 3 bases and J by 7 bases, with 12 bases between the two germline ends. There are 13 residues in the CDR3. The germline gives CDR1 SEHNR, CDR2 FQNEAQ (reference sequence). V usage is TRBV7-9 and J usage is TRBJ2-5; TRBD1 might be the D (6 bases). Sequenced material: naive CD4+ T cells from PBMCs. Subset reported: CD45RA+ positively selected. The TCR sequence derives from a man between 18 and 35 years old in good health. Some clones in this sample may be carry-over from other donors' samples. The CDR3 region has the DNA TGTGCCAGCAGCTTCAGGGGAGATGGGACCCAGTACTTC. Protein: CASSFRGDGTQYF.